This TCR beta chain was obtained from a study of T-cell reconstitution after alpha-beta-depleted transplantation in children. Unique molecular identifiers featured in how the TCRbeta library was prepared. TCRdb fed the PCR reads into MiXCR, producing one record per CDR3 protein. Of just under 550,000 distinct CDR3 sequences in the sample, 15% to 20% were seen once. V shed 1 base and J shed 0 bases, with 13 bases lying between them. Germline assignment: CDR1 DFQATT and CDR2 SNEGSKA (reference sequence). The CDR3 is 15 residues long. This chain uses TRBV20-1 with TRBJ2-7, with D possibly matching TRBD2 (6 bases). This TCR came from a human donor who donated a stem cell graft to a child with acute lymphoblastic leukemia. This specimen consisted of PBMCs from the stem cell graft donor, obtained from the stem cell graft. CDR3 protein: CSARAASESSYEQYF. The CDR3 DNA reads as TGCAGTGCTAGAGCGGCTAGCGAAAGCTCCTACGAGCAGTACTTC.